The sequence of this TCR beta chain was determined in a study of early T cells in non-severe SARS-CoV-2 infection. Researchers attached unique molecular identifiers to individual cDNA molecules. TCRdb passed the 5' RACE reads through MiXCR, listing each CDR3 protein once. The table shows 95,000 to 110,000 distinct CDR3 sequences, with more than 9.5% occurring only once. With V trimmed by 5 bases and J by 3 bases, 5 bases remained unmatched. The germline V gene encodes CDR1 DFQATT and CDR2 SNEGSKA (reference sequence). This CDR3 has 14 amino acids. Sequencing used whole blood. The genes are TRBV20-1 and TRBJ2-7, with TRBD2 matching 12 bases. The sequence was obtained from an adult who was a healthcare worker with PCR-confirmed SARS-CoV-2 infection or an uninfected control (not recorded which). CDR3 nucleotides: TGCAGTGCTGTGAGACTAGCGGGAGACTACGAGCAGTACTTC. Translating gives CSAVRLAGDYEQYF.